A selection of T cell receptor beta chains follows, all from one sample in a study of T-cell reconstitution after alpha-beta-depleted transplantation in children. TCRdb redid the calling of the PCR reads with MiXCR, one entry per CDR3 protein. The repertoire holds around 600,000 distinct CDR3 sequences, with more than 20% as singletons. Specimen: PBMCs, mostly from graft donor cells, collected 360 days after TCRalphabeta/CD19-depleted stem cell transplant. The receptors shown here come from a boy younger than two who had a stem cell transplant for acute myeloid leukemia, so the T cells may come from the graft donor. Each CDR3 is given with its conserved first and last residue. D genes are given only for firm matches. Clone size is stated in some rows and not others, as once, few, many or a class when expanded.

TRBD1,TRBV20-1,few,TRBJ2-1,CSARVGQGLRNEQFF,TGCAGTGCTAGAGTCGGACAGGGGTTAAGGAATGAGCAGTTCTTC
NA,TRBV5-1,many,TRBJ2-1,CASSSTGTYNEQFF,TGCGCCAGCAGCTCGACGGGGACCTACAATGAGCAGTTCTTC
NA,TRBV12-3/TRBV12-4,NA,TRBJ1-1,CASSFPPTMNTEAFF,TGTGCCAGCAGTTTCCCCCCGACCATGAACACTGAAGCTTTCTTT
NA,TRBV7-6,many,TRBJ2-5,CASSLDSPLPQYF,TGTGCCAGCAGCTTAGACTCTCCATTACCCCAGTACTTC
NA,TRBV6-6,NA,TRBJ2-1,CASSTWIYNEQFF,TGTGCCAGCAGTACCTGGATCTACAATGAGCAGTTCTTC
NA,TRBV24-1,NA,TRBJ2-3,CATSERTDTQYF,TGTGCCACCAGTGAGCGGACGGATACGCAGTATTTT
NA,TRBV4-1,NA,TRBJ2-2,CASSQDQMARSTGELFF,TGCGCCAGCAGCCAAGATCAAATGGCCCGAAGTACCGGGGAGCTGTTTTTT
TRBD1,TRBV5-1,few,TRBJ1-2,CASSLDWTGEVGYTF,TGCGCCAGCAGCTTGGATTGGACAGGGGAAGTTGGCTACACCTTC
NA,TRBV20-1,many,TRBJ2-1,CSATYPWRGTGNEQFF,TGCAGTGCTACTTACCCGTGGAGGGGAACGGGCAATGAGCAGTTCTTC
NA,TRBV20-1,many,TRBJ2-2,CSARGPGPPNTGELFF,TGCAGTGCTAGAGGACCAGGACCTCCGAACACCGGGGAGCTGTTTTTT
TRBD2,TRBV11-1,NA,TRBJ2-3,CASSLVARVQRGAADTQYF,TGTGCCAGCAGCTTAGTCGCGAGGGTCCAGCGGGGGGCGGCAGATACGCAGTATTTT
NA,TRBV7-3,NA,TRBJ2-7,CASSFYHGSSYEQYF,TGTGCCAGCAGCTTTTATCATGGGTCCTCCTACGAGCAGTACTTC
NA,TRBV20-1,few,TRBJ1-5,CSARAAAIISPVQHF,TGCAGTGCTAGGGCCGCCGCGATAATCAGCCCCGTCCAACATTTT
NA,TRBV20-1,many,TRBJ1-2,CSARDLGGPFYGYTF,TGCAGTGCTAGAGATCTGGGGGGGCCTTTCTATGGCTACACCTTC
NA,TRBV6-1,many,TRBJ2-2,CASSEELDRVGELFF,TGTGCCAGCAGTGAAGAGTTAGACAGAGTCGGGGAGCTGTTTTTT
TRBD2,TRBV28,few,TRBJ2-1,CASSAIGLAGEDEQFF,TGTGCCAGCAGTGCCATCGGACTAGCGGGGGAGGATGAGCAGTTCTTC
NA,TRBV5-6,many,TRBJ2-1,CASSSTRTPYNEQFF,TGTGCCAGCAGCTCCACCAGGACACCTTACAATGAGCAGTTCTTC
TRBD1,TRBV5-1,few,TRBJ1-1,CASSLLSGGLNTEAFF,TGCGCCAGCAGCTTACTTTCAGGGGGATTGAACACTGAAGCTTTCTTT
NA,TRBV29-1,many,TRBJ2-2,CSVERATGELFF,TGCAGCGTTGAACGAGCCACCGGGGAGCTGTTTTTT
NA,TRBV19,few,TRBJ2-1,CASTGLYNEQFF,TGTGCCAGTACGGGTCTCTACAATGAGCAGTTCTTC
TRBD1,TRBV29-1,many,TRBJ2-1,CSVASPGQPGKFF,TGCAGCGTAGCAAGTCCGGGACAGCCTGGGAAGTTCTTC
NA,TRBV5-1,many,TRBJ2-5,CASSFWVEETQYF,TGCGCCAGCAGCTTTTGGGTGGAGGAGACCCAGTACTTC
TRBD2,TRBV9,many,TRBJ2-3,CASSPNIRDYSTDTQYF,TGTGCCAGCAGCCCTAATATCCGGGACTATAGCACAGATACGCAGTATTTT
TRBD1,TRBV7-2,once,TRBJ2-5,CASSGQGLRTQYF,TGTGCCAGCAGCGGACAGGGCTTGCGGACCCAGTACTTC
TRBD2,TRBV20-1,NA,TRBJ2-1,CSAPLRATSGGNEQFF,TGCAGTGCCCCGTTAAGGGCTACTAGCGGTGGCAATGAGCAGTTCTTC
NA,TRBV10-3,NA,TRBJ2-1,CATGRTQEGEQFF,TGTGCCACCGGCCGAACACAGGAGGGTGAGCAGTTCTTC
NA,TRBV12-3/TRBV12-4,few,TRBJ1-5,CASSMRGLEPQHF,TGTGCCAGCAGTATGCGGGGACTTGAGCCCCAGCATTTT
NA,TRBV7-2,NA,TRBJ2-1,CASSLERRLYNEQFF,TGTGCCAGCAGCTTAGAGCGGCGATTATACAATGAGCAGTTCTTC
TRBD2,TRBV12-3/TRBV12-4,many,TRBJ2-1,CASSLESGGADEQFF,TGTGCCAGCAGTTTAGAAAGCGGGGGGGCGGATGAGCAGTTCTTC
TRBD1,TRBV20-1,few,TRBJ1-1,CSARDRALEAFF,TGCAGTGCTAGGGACAGGGCCCTTGAAGCTTTCTTT
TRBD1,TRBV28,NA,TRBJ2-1,CASSLVPPTGGWNEQFF,TGTGCCAGCAGTTTAGTCCCTCCGACAGGGGGGTGGAATGAGCAGTTCTTC
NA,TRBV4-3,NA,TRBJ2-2,CASSQQKGGELFF,TGCGCCAGCAGCCAACAGAAAGGCGGGGAGCTGTTTTTT
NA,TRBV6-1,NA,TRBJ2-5,CASRTTGTRETQYF,TGTGCCAGCAGAACCACAGGGACCCGAGAGACCCAGTACTTC
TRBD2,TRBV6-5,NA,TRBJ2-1,CASSPGGVQFF,TGTGCCAGCAGTCCCGGGGGGGTGCAGTTCTTC
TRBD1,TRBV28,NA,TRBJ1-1,CASSLTGRSTEAFF,TGTGCCAGCAGTTTGACAGGGCGGAGCACTGAAGCTTTCTTT
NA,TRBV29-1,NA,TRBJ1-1,CSVEDLLLGGLPQGEAFF,TGCAGCGTTGAAGATTTACTTCTAGGGGGACTTCCGCAGGGTGAAGCTTTCTTT
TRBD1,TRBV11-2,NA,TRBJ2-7,CASSLGLKWGQSLYEQYF,TGTGCCAGCAGCTTAGGTCTTAAATGGGGACAGTCCCTCTACGAGCAGTACTTC
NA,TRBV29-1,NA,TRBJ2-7,CSVARLNSYEQYF,TGCAGCGTTGCCCGACTAAATAGCTACGAGCAGTACTTC
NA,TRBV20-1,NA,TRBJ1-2,CSASWTAGGYTF,TGCAGTGCTAGCTGGACAGCCGGTGGCTACACCTTC